This entry lists 15 T cell receptor beta chains sequenced from one sample in a study of T cells in Graves' hyperthyroidism and ophthalmopathy. Amplification yielded TCR beta CDR3 regions, with RNA transcripts as the source. The study used the HTBI primer set for a first-round RT-PCR of the TCR CDR3. Each CDR3 protein is one row after TCRdb ran MiXCR on the multiplex PCR reads. Of some 440,000 distinct CDR3 sequences in the sample, roughly 14% were seen once. The material sequenced was blood. Every receptor here comes from a young woman with Graves' hyperthyroidism.

This clonotype was picked up many times. This rearrangement joins TRBV6-2 or TRBV6-3 to TRBJ2-7; 11 bases match TRBD2. From germline, CDR1 is MNHEY and CDR2 SVGEGT. This CDR3 comprises 15 residues. The J segment lost 4 bases and the V segment lost 6 bases, leaving 8 bases of the junction unmatched. The CDR3 loop reads CASSRRLAGSYEQYF. The CDR3 DNA follows: TGTGCCAGCAGCAGGCGACTAGCGGGGAGTTACGAGCAGTACTTC.

This clonotype was counted at least ten times. The gene calls are TRBV2 and TRBJ2-5; D unclear. The germline V and J ends were trimmed by 7 bases and 1 base, with 13 bases remaining between them. The CDR3 extends over 14 amino acids. Germline V gene sequence: CDR1 SNHLY, CDR2 FYNNEI. CDR3 nucleotides: TGTGCCAGCAATTTTGGTAGTATCCAAGAGACCCAGTACTTC. It yields the protein CASNFGSIQETQYF.

This clonotype was found a few times. The chain is built from TRBV6-1 and TRBJ1-5, with TRBD1 matching 7 bases. The ends lost 5 bases at V and 6 bases at J; junction bases unmatched: 10. The germline gives CDR1 MNHNS, CDR2 SASEGT. The CDR3 runs to 15 residues. The CDR3 DNA sequence: TGTGCCAGCAGTTTGCGACAGGGTCGGGTTCAGCCCCAGCATTTT. As protein: CASSLRQGRVQPQHF.

The rearrangement uses TRBV24-1 and TRBJ1-2, with D unclear. The CDR3 runs to 13 residues. V was shortened by 6 bases and J by 7 bases, with 14 bases between the two germline ends. CDR1 KGHDR and CDR2 SFDVKD come from the germline V gene. The CDR3 reads CATSQWWAGGYTF. The CDR3 DNA follows: TGTGCCACCAGTCAGTGGTGGGCAGGTGGCTACACCTTC.

This clonotype came up many times. The chain recombines TRBV7-9 with TRBJ1-2; D possibly corresponds to TRBD1 (5 bases). The V gene lost 5 bases and the J gene lost 5 bases, with 24 bases spanning the gap. Germline-derived CDR1 and CDR2 are SEHNR and FQNEAQ (reference sequence). The CDR3 consists of 17 residues. CDR3 region: CASSIDLGRGRTYGYTF. In DNA, the CDR3 is TGTGCCAGCAGCATTGACCTAGGACGGGGCAGGACTTATGGCTACACCTTC.

The chain combines TRBV5-1 with TRBJ1-2; D might be TRBD1 (5 bases). The CDR3 loop spans 12 amino acids. V gave up 5 bases and J gave up 3 bases, with 8 bases separating them. Per germline, CDR1 SGHRS and CDR2 YFSETQ. The CDR3 nucleotides read TGCGCCAGCAGTACAGGATACTATGGCTACACCTTC. Encoded protein: CASSTGYYGYTF.

This clonotype was seen more than once but under ten times. The chain combines TRBV12-3 or TRBV12-4 with TRBJ1-2; 10 bases match TRBD1. This CDR3 contains 16 residues. J lost 3 bases, V lost 6 bases, and 10 bases had no gene match. CDR3 in amino acids: CASSKRDRGDDYGYTF. The CDR3 DNA follows: TGTGCCAGCAGCAAAAGGGACAGGGGAGACGACTATGGCTACACCTTC.

The rearrangement joins TRBV4-2 to TRBJ2-1; TRBD2 aligns across 7 bases. The CDR3 spans 14 residues. CDR1 and CDR2 from the germline V gene are LGHNA and YNFKEQ. With V trimmed by 0 bases and J by 7 bases, 3 bases remained unmatched. CDR3 amino acids: CASSQESAGNEQFF. The CDR3 bases are TGTGCCAGCAGCCAAGAGTCAGCGGGGAATGAGCAGTTCTTC.

This clonotype was detected ten times or more. The J gene is TRBJ2-7, the V gene TRBV6-5, with 8 nucleotides matching TRBD1. The CDR3 has 16 residues. V was clipped by 2 bases and J by 3 bases; unmatched bases: 9. Germline lookup yields CDR1 MNHEY and CDR2 SVGAGI. CDR3 protein: CASSYAWTGMSYEQYF. The CDR3 DNA follows: TGTGCCAGCAGTTACGCCTGGACAGGGATGAGCTACGAGCAGTACTTC.

The rearrangement links TRBV6-1 to TRBJ1-5; a possible D gene is TRBD1 (5 bases). The V and J ends lost 5 bases and 2 bases respectively, with 19 bases between them. The V gene's germline CDR1 is MNHNS and CDR2 SASEGT. This CDR3 has 17 amino acids. CDR3 in DNA: TGTGCCAGCAGTCTAGGACACCCAAATTGGGGCAATCAGCCCCAGCATTTT. It encodes CASSLGHPNWGNQPQHF.

This clonotype was detected ten times or more. The rearrangement links TRBV12-3 or TRBV12-4 to TRBJ2-2; D might be TRBD2 (6 bases). The CDR3 sequence is 17 residues long. The V gene lost 3 bases and the J gene lost 7 bases, with 21 bases spanning the gap. CDR3: CASSFFTGAVGGGELFF. The DNA for the CDR3 is TGTGCCAGCAGTTTCTTTACGGGAGCGGTTGGGGGCGGGGAGCTGTTTTTT.

This sequence joins TRBV15 and TRBJ2-7; no definite D call. Trimming stripped 3 bases from V and 0 bases from J, with 9 bases between. The germline CDR1 and CDR2 sequences are LNHNV and YYDKDF (reference sequence). The CDR3 contains 14 residues. CDR3 DNA: TGTGCCACCAGCAGTCCAGCCCACTCCTACGAGCAGTACTTC. Its translation is CATSSPAHSYEQYF.

This clonotype occurred many times. This sequence joins TRBV20-1 and TRBJ2-1; D might be TRBD1 or TRBD2, each matching 5 bases. CDR1 and CDR2 from the germline V gene are DFQATT and SNEGSKA (reference sequence). The CDR3 loop spans 13 amino acids. Trimming took 3 bases from V and 5 from J, leaving 11 bases between them. DNA for the CDR3: TGCAGTGCTAGTCGGGACGGCCACAATGAGCAGTTCTTC. Its translation: CSASRDGHNEQFF.

The table lists this clonotype with many counts. This CDR3 is CASSVRLGEKLFF. The CDR3 DNA sequence: TGTGCCAGCAGCGTCCGGCTGGGGGAAAAACTGTTTTTT. The gene calls are TRBV12-3 or TRBV12-4 and TRBJ1-4; D gene ambiguous. The CDR3 spans 13 residues. Trimming cost V 6 bases and J 8 bases, with 13 bases left between them.

The table lists this clonotype with many counts. This sequence joins TRBV28 and TRBJ1-5, with D tentatively TRBD1 (6 bases). V lost 8 bases to trimming and J lost 5 bases, with 13 bases between them. Germline V lookup: CDR1 MDHEN, CDR2 SYDVKM. The CDR3 consists of 13 residues. The CDR3 bases are TGTGCCAGCCACTACAGACAGGATCAGCCCCAGCATTTT. Encoded protein: CASHYRQDQPQHF.